This passage covers 24 T cell receptor beta chains from one sample sequenced in a study of cytomegalovirus exposure and HLA in healthy donors. The PCR made use of 60 Vbeta and 13 Jbeta primers. Measured with immunoSEQ multiplex PCR; TCRdb has only the in-frame clones, and not every one. In total, the table holds some 55,000 clones. Source material: PBMCs. The receptors here all came from a man younger than 35 in good health and CMV-seropositive.

The V call is TRBV28, the J call TRBJ2-2; D not certain. This CDR3 comprises 12 residues. The germline V gene has CDR1 MDHEN and CDR2 SYDVKM. V lost 4 bases, J lost 2 bases, and 2 bases lay in between. The CDR3 coding sequence is TGTGCCAGCAGTTCTAACACCGGGGAGCTGTTTTTT. It codes for CASSSNTGELFF.

The J gene is TRBJ2-1, the V gene TRBV6-4; TRBD2 agrees at 9 bases. J lost 2 bases, V lost 5 bases, and 4 bases had no gene match. Germline V gene data show CDR1 as MRHNA and CDR2 as SNTAGT. The CDR3 has 15 amino acids. CDR3 amino acids: CASSLAGETYNEQFF. The CDR3 region has the DNA TGTGCCAGCAGTTTAGCGGGAGAAACCTACAATGAGCAGTTCTTC.

The CDR3 region has the DNA TGTGCCAGTAGTATAGGGACAGGGATCGCTGAAGCTTTCTTT. It codes for CASSIGTGIAEAFF. The chain employs TRBV19 and TRBJ1-1; TRBD1 matches at 8 bases. This CDR3 spans 14 amino acids. Looked up from germline, CDR1 is LNHDA and CDR2 is SQIVND (reference sequence). The V gene end was trimmed by 1 base and the J gene end by 6 bases; junction bases not matched to a gene: 4.

The chain has TRBV5-5 and TRBJ1-3; no clear D. With 4 bases removed from V and 0 bases from J, the gap between germline ends came to 11 bases. The CDR3 contains 15 residues. The germline V gene has CDR1 SGHKS and CDR2 YYEKEE (reference sequence). For the CDR3, the DNA is TGTGCCAGCAGCCTTGTCCCGTACTCTGGAAACACCATATATTTT. Translated: CASSLVPYSGNTIYF. The whole variable domain, remainder taken from reference TRBV5-5 and TRBJ1-3, is DAGVTQSPTHLIKTRGQQVTLRCSPISGHKSVSWYQQVLGQGPQFIFQYYEKEERGRGNFPDRFSARQFPNYSSELNVNALLLGDSALYLCASSLVPYSGNTIYFGEGSWLTVV.

In DNA, the CDR3 is TGTGCCAGCAGTGAACCGGAGGGAGATACGCAGTATTTT. The encoded protein is CASSEPEGDTQYF. The genes are TRBV2 and TRBJ2-3, with D maybe TRBD2 (6 bases). Germline CDR1 is SNHLY and CDR2 is FYNNEI. The V end lost 2 bases, the J end lost 5 bases, and 8 bases lay between the germline ends. There are 13 residues in the CDR3.

The chain uses TRBV28 and TRBJ1-1; perhaps TRBD1 as D (5 bases). CDR1 is MDHEN and CDR2 is SYDVKM in the germline V gene. This CDR3 spans 17 amino acids. Trimming shortened V by 1 base and J by 4 bases, and 19 bases separated the two germline ends. The CDR3 DNA sequence: TGTGCCAGCAGTTTATCCGGGAGGAGGGGAGTCATCACTGAAGCTTTCTTT. Translation gives CASSLSGRRGVITEAFF.

CDR3 in amino acids: CASSMGRSYEQYF. DNA of the CDR3: TGTGCCAGTAGTATGGGCAGATCCTACGAGCAGTACTTC. The V and J genes are TRBV19 and TRBJ2-7, with D hard to call. V lost 3 bases, J lost 1 base, and 7 bases lay in between. This CDR3 has 13 residues. Germline V CDR1 and CDR2: LNHDA, SQIVND (reference sequence).

The CDR3 DNA sequence: TGTGCCAGCAGCTCGCTAGCGGGAGGCAATGAGCAGTTCTTC. Translated, it gives CASSSLAGGNEQFF. The chain is built from TRBV5-6 and TRBJ2-1; 11 bases line up with TRBD2. Germline V CDR1 and CDR2: SGHDT, YYEEEE. The CDR3 is 14 residues long. The V gene end was trimmed by 3 bases and the J gene end by 6 bases; junction bases not matched to a gene: 2. Supplemented by reference TRBV5-6 and TRBJ2-1, the full variable domain reads DAGVTQSPTHLIKTRGQQVTLRCSPKSGHDTVSWYQQALGQGPQFIFQYYEEEERQRGNFPDRFSGHQFPNYSSELNVNALLLGDSALYLCASSSLAGGNEQFFGPGTRLTVL.

This chain uses TRBV5-4 with TRBJ2-3; 11 nucleotides align to TRBD2. V lost 2 bases and J lost 3; bases outside the gene matches: 5. This CDR3 has 16 residues. Germline CDR1 and CDR2: SGHNT and YYREEE (reference sequence). CDR3 in amino acids: CASSLQLAGETDTQYF. The CDR3 DNA is TGTGCCAGCAGCTTACAACTAGCGGGAGAAACAGATACGCAGTATTTT.

The J gene is TRBJ1-2, the V gene TRBV28, with no clear D. Germline CDR1 reads MDHEN; CDR2 reads SYDVKM. Trimming removed 6 bases at V and 5 bases at J, with 10 bases between. The length of the CDR3 is 12 residues. The CDR3 DNA reads as TGTGCCAGCAGCCCCGCGGCGTATGGCTACACCTTC. This encodes CASSPAAYGYTF.

This rearrangement joins TRBV6-5 to TRBJ2-6, with no clear D. V lost 1 base and J 0 bases, leaving 7 bases between the germline ends. The CDR3 consists of 16 residues. Germline assignment: CDR1 MNHEY and CDR2 SVGAGI. DNA of the CDR3: TGTGCCAGCAGTTACTTGGCAGACTCTGGGGCCAACGTCCTGACTTTC. Its protein product is CASSYLADSGANVLTF.

This chain links TRBV19 with TRBJ2-7, with D perhaps TRBD2 (6 bases). The CDR3 loop spans 15 amino acids. In germline, CDR1 is LNHDA, CDR2 SQIVND (reference sequence). The V and J ends lost 7 bases and 4 bases respectively, with 20 bases between them. CDR3 sequence reads: CASIGSTTSMYEQYF. CDR3 sequence (DNA): TGTGCCAGTATAGGTTCAACAACTAGCATGTACGAGCAGTACTTC.

The chain employs TRBV4-2 and TRBJ1-3; D may be TRBD1 (6 bases). V dropped 0 bases and J dropped 2 bases, with 14 bases sitting between them. Germline V gene data show CDR1 as LGHNA and CDR2 as YNFKEQ. The CDR3 loop spans 17 amino acids. DNA for the CDR3: TGTGCCAGCAGCCAAGATTTGGGGGGGCTCACTGGAAACACCATATATTTT. Amino acids: CASSQDLGGLTGNTIYF.

This chain uses TRBV7-9 with TRBJ1-1, with D perhaps TRBD1 (6 bases). CDR1 SEHNR and CDR2 FQNEAQ come from the germline V gene (reference sequence). The CDR3 loop spans 11 amino acids. Trimming shortened V by 4 bases and J by 12 bases, and 12 bases separated the two germline ends. The CDR3 protein is CASSWAGDPFF. The CDR3 nucleotides read TGTGCCAGCAGCTGGGCAGGGGACCCTTTCTTT.

The chain recombines TRBV5-1 with TRBJ1-3, with no clear D. CDR3 length: 14 residues. Germline V gene sequence: CDR1 SGHRS, CDR2 YFSETQ. V lost 2 bases and J 2 bases, leaving 8 bases between the germline ends. DNA of the CDR3: TGCGCCAGCAGCTTTTTGGGAGCTGGAAACACCATATATTTT. Amino acid sequence: CASSFLGAGNTIYF.

The chain recombines TRBV7-2 with TRBJ2-2, with TRBD2 matching over 9 bases. Germline trimming cut 4 bases from V and 3 bases from J; bases unmatched to any gene: 6. CDR3 length: 16 residues. From germline, CDR1 is SGHTA and CDR2 FQGNSA. The DNA for the CDR3 is TGTGCCAGCAGCTCACTTAGCGGGAGCCACACCGGGGAGCTGTTTTTT. Protein sequence: CASSSLSGSHTGELFF.

V and J are TRBV28 and TRBJ1-2, with a tentative D call TRBD1 (6 bases). The CDR3 is 15 residues long. Germline values: CDR1 MDHEN, CDR2 SYDVKM. The ends were cut back, 4 bases at V and 4 bases at J, with 16 bases in the middle. The CDR3 sequence: CASSWGHGPSYGYTF. Written as DNA, the CDR3 is TGTGCCAGCAGTTGGGGGCACGGACCGAGCTATGGCTACACCTTC.

The chain carries TRBV4-1 and TRBJ1-1; TRBD1 might be the D (5 bases). This CDR3 has 13 amino acids. Looked up from germline, CDR1 is MGHRA and CDR2 is YSYEKL. The V end was cut by 5 bases, the J end by 11 bases, with 18 bases between. The CDR3 spells CASSTSTDLGAFF. The CDR3 DNA reads TGCGCCAGCAGCACCTCGACAGACCTTGGGGCTTTCTTT.

V usage is TRBV18 and J usage is TRBJ1-5; 8 bases align to TRBD1. The CDR3 runs to 19 residues. From germline, CDR1 is KGHSH and CDR2 LQKENI. V trimming: 3 bases; J trimming: 5 bases; junction bases outside the gene matches: 18. CDR3 nucleotides: TGTGCCAGCTCACCCTCGATTACTATCCTGGACAGGGCGGATCAGCCCCAGCATTTT. This gives the protein CASSPSITILDRADQPQHF.

The chain uses TRBV10-1 and TRBJ2-2, with TRBD1 as a possible D gene (6 bases). V dropped 4 bases and J dropped 3 bases, with 9 bases sitting between them. In germline, CDR1 is WNHNN, CDR2 SYGVQD (reference sequence). The CDR3 runs 14 residues. DNA for the CDR3: TGCGCCAGCAGTGTTGCAGGGGACACCGGGGAGCTGTTTTTT. Encoded protein: CASSVAGDTGELFF.

The V gene is TRBV25-1, the J gene TRBJ2-1, with TRBD2 identical over 7 bases. Per the germline V gene, CDR1 is MGHDK and CDR2 is SYGVNS. V dropped 1 base and J dropped 2; count of bases not matched to a gene: 8. The CDR3 extends over 17 amino acids. Here the CDR3 reads CASSESREGITYNEQFF. As DNA, the CDR3 is TGTGCCAGCAGTGAATCGAGGGAGGGGATCACCTACAATGAGCAGTTCTTC.

The V call is TRBV9, the J call TRBJ2-1, with TRBD2 matching over 7 bases. This CDR3 is built from 17 residues. J lost 4 bases, V lost 6 bases, and 16 bases had no gene match. Looked up from germline, CDR1 is SGDLS and CDR2 is YYNGEE. CDR3 sequence reads: CASTARLNGEGYNEQFF. CDR3 DNA: TGTGCCAGCACCGCGAGACTAAACGGGGAGGGGTACAATGAGCAGTTCTTC.

The genes are TRBV6-1 and TRBJ2-2; 7 nucleotides agree with TRBD1. Germline CDR1 is MNHNS and CDR2 is SASEGT. This CDR3 spans 13 amino acids. The J segment lost 8 bases and the V segment lost 2 bases, leaving 2 bases of the junction unmatched. The CDR3 region has the DNA TGTGCCAGCAGTGAAAGGGGACAGGGGGAGCTGTTTTTT. Residues: CASSERGQGELFF.

The genes are TRBV7-3 and TRBJ2-1, with TRBD2 matching over 7 bases. CDR3 size: 16 residues. CDR1 and CDR2 (germline): SGHTA, FQGTGA. V lost 3 bases and J lost 4; bases outside the gene matches: 9. This CDR3 is CASSFLAGEVYNEQFF. Here the CDR3 DNA reads TGTGCCAGCAGCTTCCTCGCGGGGGAGGTATACAATGAGCAGTTCTTC.